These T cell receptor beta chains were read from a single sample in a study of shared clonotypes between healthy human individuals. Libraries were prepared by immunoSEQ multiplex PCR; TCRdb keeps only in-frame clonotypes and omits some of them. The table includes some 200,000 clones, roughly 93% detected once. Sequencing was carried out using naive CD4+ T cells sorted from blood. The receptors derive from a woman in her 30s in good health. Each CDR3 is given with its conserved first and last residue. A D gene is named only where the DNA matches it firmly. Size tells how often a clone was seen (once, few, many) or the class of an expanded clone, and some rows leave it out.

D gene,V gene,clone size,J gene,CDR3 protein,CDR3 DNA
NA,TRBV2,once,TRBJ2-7,CASSDLSSARTYEQYF,TGTGCCAGCAGTGATTTGTCGAGTGCACGGACCTACGAGCAGTACTTC
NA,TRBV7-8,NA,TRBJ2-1,CASSLISYNEQFF,TGTGCCAGCAGCTTAATCTCGTACAATGAGCAGTTCTTC
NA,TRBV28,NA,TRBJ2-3,CASSWAGTADTQYF,TGTGCCAGCAGTTGGGCAGGGACGGCAGATACGCAGTATTTT
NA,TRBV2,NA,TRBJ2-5,CASSSEDSSTETQYF,TGTGCCAGCAGTTCGGAGGACAGTAGTACGGAGACCCAGTACTTC
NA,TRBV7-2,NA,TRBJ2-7,CASSTGPAYEQYF,TGTGCCAGCAGCACAGGACCGGCCTACGAGCAGTACTTC
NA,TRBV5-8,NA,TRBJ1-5,CASSPDSNQPQHF,TGTGCCTCGAGTCCGGATAGCAATCAGCCCCAGCATTTT
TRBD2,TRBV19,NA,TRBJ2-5,CASSMGSGRATQYF,TGTGCCAGTAGTATGGGGAGCGGGAGGGCAACCCAGTACTTC
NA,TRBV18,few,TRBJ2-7,CASSPGFGPLEQYF,TGTGCCAGCTCACCAGGGTTTGGGCCCCTCGAGCAGTACTTC
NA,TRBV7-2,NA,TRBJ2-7,CASSLGGTGTNEQYF,TGTGCCAGCAGCTTAGGGGGAACAGGGACGAACGAGCAGTACTTC
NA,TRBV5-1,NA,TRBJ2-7,CASSSHEGQYF,TGCGCCAGCAGCTCTCACGAGGGGCAGTACTTC
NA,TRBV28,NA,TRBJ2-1,CASSLENEQFF,TGTGCCAGCAGTCTCGAAAATGAGCAGTTCTTC
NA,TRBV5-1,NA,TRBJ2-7,CASTRGGDNSYEQYF,TGCGCCAGCACCCGAGGAGGGGACAACTCCTACGAGCAGTACTTC
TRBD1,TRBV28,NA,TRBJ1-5,CASSFGQGFNQPQHF,TGTGCCAGCAGTTTTGGACAGGGGTTCAATCAGCCCCAGCATTTT
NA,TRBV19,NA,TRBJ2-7,CASSIAVGPPPYEQYF,TGTGCCAGTAGTATAGCTGTGGGACCGCCCCCCTACGAGCAGTACTTC
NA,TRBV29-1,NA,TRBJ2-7,CSVEVRHRISYEQYF,TGCAGCGTTGAAGTTCGCCACCGTATCTCCTACGAGCAGTACTTC
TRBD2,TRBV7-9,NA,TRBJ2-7,CASSRLAGAYEQYF,TGTGCCAGCAGTCGACTAGCGGGAGCCTACGAGCAGTACTTC
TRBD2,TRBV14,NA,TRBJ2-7,CASSARLAGVVQYF,TGTGCCAGCAGCGCGCGTCTAGCGGGAGTTGTGCAGTACTTC
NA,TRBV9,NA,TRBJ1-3,CASGLGNGNTIYF,TGTGCCAGCGGTTTGGGGAACGGAAACACCATATATTTT
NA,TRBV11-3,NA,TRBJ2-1,CASSLGGGGYYNEQFF,TGTGCCAGCAGCTTAGGGGGAGGGGGCTACTACAATGAGCAGTTCTTC
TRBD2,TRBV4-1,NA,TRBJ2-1,CASSPPAGGLTYNEQFF,TGCGCCAGCAGCCCCCCGGCGGGGGGGCTTACCTACAATGAGCAGTTCTTC
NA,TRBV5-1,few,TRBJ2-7,CASTNRGRIGYEQYF,TGCGCCAGCACCAACCGGGGGCGTATCGGCTACGAGCAGTACTTC
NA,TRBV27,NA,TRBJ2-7,CASSLAGTYGQYF,TGTGCCAGCAGTTTAGCCGGGACCTACGGGCAGTACTTC